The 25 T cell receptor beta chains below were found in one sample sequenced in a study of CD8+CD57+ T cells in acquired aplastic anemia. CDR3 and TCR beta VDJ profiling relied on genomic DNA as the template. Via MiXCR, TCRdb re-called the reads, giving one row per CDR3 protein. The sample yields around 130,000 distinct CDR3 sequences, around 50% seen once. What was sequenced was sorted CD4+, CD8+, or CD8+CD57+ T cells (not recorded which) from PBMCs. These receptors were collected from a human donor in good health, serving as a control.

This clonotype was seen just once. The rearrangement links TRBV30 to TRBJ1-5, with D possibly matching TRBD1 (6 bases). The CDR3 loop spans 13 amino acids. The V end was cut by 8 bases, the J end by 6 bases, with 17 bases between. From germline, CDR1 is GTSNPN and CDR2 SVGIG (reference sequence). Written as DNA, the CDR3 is TGTGCCAGGGGTGGACAGCTCAGTCAGCCCCAGCATTTT. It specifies CARGGQLSQPQHF.

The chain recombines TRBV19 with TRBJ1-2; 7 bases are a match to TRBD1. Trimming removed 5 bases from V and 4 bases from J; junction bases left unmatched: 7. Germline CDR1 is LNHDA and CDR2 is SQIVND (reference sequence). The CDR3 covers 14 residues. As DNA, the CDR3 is TGTGCCAGTAGTTCTGGACAGGCTCTCTATGGCTACACCTTC. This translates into CASSSGQALYGYTF.

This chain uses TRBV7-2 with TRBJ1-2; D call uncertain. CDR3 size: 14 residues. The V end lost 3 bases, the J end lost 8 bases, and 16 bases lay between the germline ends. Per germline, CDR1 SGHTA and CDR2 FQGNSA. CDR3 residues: CASSLVGGSGGYTF. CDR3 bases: TGTGCCAGCAGCTTGGTAGGAGGTAGCGGGGGCTACACCTTC.

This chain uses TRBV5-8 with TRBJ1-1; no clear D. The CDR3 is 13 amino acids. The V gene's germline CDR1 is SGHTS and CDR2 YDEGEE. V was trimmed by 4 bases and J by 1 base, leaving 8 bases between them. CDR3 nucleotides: TGTGCCAGCAGCGAGGACGAGAACACTGAAGCTTTCTTT. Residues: CASSEDENTEAFF.

CDR3 sequence reads: CASSLTAGGQGKSDTQYF. In DNA form, the CDR3 reads TGTGCCAGCAGCTTAACGGCAGGGGGACAGGGTAAGTCAGATACGCAGTATTTT. The rearrangement links TRBV7-6 to TRBJ2-3; 9 bases fit TRBD1. V trimming: 2 bases; J trimming: 4 bases; junction bases outside the gene matches: 13. Germline-derived CDR1 and CDR2 are SGHVS and FNYEAQ. The CDR3 spans 18 residues. The variable domain in full, with the rest retrieved from reference TRBV7-6 and TRBJ2-3, is GAGVSQSPRYKVTKRGQDVALRCDPISGHVSLYWYRQALGQGPEFLTYFNYEAQQDKSGLPNDRFSAERPEGSISTLTIQRTEQRDSAMYRCASSLTAGGQGKSDTQYFGPGTRLTVL.

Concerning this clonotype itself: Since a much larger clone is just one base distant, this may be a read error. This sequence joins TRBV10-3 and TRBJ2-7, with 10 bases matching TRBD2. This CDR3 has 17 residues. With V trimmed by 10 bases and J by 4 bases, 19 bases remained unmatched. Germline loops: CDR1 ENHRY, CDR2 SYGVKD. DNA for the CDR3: TGTGCCAGCGGGGCTAGGATCGCAGCGGGGGGGCTTTACGAGCAGTACTTC. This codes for CASGARIAAGGLYEQYF.

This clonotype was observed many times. In DNA form, the CDR3 reads TGTGCTAGTGGAAGAAATGGGGGCACTGAAGCTTTCTTT. Translated, it gives CASGRNGGTEAFF. The gene calls are TRBV12-5 and TRBJ1-1, with TRBD1 as a possible D gene (5 bases). Trimming stripped 6 bases from V and 4 bases from J, with 12 bases between. Germline V gives CDR1 LGHNT, CDR2 FRNRAP. This CDR3 contains 13 residues.

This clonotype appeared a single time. The CDR3 region is CASRHWILYEQYF. As DNA, the CDR3 is TGTGCCAGCAGGCATTGGATTCTCTACGAGCAGTACTTC. The chain has TRBV2 and TRBJ2-7, with D uncertain. This CDR3 is built from 13 residues. The ends were cut back, 6 bases at V and 3 bases at J, with 12 bases in the middle. Germline values: CDR1 SNHLY, CDR2 FYNNEI. Complete variable domain (other parts from reference TRBV2 and TRBJ2-7): EPEVTQTPSHQVTQMGQEVILRCVPISNHLYFYWYRQILGQKVEFLVSFYNNEISEKSEIFDDQFSVERPDGSNFTLKIRSTKLEDSAMYFCASRHWILYEQYFGPGTRLTVT.

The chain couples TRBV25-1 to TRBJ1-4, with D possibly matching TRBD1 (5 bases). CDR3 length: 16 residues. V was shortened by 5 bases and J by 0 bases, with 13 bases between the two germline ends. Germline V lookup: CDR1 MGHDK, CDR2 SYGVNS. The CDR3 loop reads CASSRGTIATNEKLFF. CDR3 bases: TGTGCCAGCAGTCGAGGGACTATCGCAACTAATGAAAAACTGTTTTTT.

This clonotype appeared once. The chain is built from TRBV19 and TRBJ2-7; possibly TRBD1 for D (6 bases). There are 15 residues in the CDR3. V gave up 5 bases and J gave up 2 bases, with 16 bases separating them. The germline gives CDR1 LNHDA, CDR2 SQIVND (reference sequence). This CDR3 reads CASSLTGTPPYEQYF. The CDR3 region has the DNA TGTGCCAGTAGTTTGACAGGTACCCCCCCCTACGAGCAGTACTTC. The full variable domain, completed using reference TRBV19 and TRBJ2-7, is DGGITQSPKYLFRKEGQNVTLSCEQNLNHDAMYWYRQDPGQGLRLIYYSQIVNDFQKGDIAEGYSVSREKKESFPLTVTSAQKNPTAFYLCASSLTGTPPYEQYFGPGTRLTVT.

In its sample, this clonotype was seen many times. The CDR3 loop reads CASSSKRVSGYEQYF. The CDR3 DNA reads TGTGCCAGCAGCTCAAAAAGGGTGTCTGGATACGAGCAGTACTTC. The chain couples TRBV11-3 to TRBJ2-7; D remains ambiguous. The CDR3 consists of 15 residues. CDR1 and CDR2 (germline): SGHNT, YENEEA. The V end lost 4 bases, the J end lost 4 bases, and 17 bases lay between the germline ends.

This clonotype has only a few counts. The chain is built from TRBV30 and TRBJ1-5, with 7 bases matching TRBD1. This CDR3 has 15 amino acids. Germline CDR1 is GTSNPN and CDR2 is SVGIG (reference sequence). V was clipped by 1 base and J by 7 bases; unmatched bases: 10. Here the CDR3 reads CAWSAPDRVWQPQHF. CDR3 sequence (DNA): TGTGCCTGGAGTGCCCCCGACAGGGTATGGCAGCCCCAGCATTTT.

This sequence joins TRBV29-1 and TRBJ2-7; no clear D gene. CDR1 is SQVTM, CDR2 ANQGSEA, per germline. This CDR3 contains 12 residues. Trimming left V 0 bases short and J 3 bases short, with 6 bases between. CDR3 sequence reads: CSVEDVGYEQYF. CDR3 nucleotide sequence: TGCAGCGTTGAAGACGTAGGCTACGAGCAGTACTTC.

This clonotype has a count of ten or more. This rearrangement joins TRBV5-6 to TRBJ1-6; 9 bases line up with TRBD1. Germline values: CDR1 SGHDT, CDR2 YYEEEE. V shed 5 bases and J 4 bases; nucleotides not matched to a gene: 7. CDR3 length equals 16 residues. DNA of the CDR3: TGTGCCAGCAGAGAAACAGGGGGCCGTTATAATTCACCCCTCCACTTT. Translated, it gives CASRETGGRYNSPLHF.

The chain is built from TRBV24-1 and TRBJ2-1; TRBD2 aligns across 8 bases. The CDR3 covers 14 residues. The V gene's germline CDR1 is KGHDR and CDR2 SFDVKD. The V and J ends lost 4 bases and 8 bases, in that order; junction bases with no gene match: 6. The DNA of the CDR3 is TGTGCCACCAGTGAGGGCGAGACTAGCGATGAGCAGTTCTTC. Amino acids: CATSEGETSDEQFF.

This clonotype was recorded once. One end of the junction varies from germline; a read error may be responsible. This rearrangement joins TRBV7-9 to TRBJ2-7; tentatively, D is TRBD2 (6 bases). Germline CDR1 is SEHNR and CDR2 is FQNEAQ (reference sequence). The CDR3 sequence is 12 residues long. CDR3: CASSWGECEQHF. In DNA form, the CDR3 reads TGTGCCAGCAGCTGGGGGGAGTGCGAGCAGCACTTC.

The CDR3 region is CASSEYLGGGNTEAFF. In nucleotides, the CDR3 is TGTGCCAGCAGTGAATATCTGGGAGGGGGGAACACTGAAGCTTTCTTT. The rearrangement links TRBV25-1 to TRBJ1-1; possible D gene TRBD1, 6 bases. Germline CDR1 reads MGHDK; CDR2 reads SYGVNS. V lost 0 bases to trimming and J lost 1 base, with 12 bases between them. CDR3 length: 16 amino acids.

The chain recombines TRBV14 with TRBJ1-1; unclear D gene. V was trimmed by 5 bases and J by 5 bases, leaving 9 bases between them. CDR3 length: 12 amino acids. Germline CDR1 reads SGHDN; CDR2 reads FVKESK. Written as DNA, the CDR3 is TGTGCCAGCAGCTGGGGAGGGACTGAAGCTTTCTTT. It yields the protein CASSWGGTEAFF.

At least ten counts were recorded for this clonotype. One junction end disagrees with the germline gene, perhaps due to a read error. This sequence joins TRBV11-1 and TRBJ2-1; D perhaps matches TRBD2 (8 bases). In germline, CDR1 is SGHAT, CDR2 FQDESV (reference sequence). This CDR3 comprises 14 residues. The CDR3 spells CASSGGQTYNEQFF. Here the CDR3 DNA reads TGCGCCAGCAGCGGGGGACAGACCTACAATGAGCAGTTCTTC.

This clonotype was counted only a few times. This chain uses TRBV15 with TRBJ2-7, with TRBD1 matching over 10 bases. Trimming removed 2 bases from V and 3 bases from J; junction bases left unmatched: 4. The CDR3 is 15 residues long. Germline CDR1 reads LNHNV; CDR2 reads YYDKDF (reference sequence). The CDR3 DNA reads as TGTGCCACCAGCAGAAGACAGGGGGCTAGCTACGAGCAGTACTTC. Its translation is CATSRRQGASYEQYF.

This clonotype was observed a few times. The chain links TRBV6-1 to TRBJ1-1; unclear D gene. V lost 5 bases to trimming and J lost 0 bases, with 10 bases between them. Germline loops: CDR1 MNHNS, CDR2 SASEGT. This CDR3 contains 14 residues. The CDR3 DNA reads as TGTGCCAGCAGTCAGACACTCATGAACACTGAAGCTTTCTTT. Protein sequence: CASSQTLMNTEAFF.

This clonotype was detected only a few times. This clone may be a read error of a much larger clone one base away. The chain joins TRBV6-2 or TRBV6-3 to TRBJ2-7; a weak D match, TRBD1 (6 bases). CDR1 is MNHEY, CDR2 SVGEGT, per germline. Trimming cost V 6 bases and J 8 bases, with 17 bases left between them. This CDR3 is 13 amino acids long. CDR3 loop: CASRSGELKKQYV. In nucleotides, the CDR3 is TGTGCCAGCAGATCAGGGGAACTCAAAAAGCAGTACGTC.

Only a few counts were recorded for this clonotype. Here the CDR3 DNA reads TGTGCCAGCAGTGAATGGAGGGGAAACTATGGCTACACCTTC. This gives the protein CASSEWRGNYGYTF. The chain joins TRBV25-1 to TRBJ1-2, with D tentatively TRBD1 (5 bases). Per the germline V gene, CDR1 is MGHDK and CDR2 is SYGVNS. V was trimmed by 1 base and J by 2 bases, leaving 8 bases between them. This CDR3 comprises 14 residues.

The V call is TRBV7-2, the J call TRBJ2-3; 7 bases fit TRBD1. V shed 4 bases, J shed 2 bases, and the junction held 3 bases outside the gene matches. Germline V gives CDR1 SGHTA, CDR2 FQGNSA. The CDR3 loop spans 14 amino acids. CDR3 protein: CASSSGQITDTQYF. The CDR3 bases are TGTGCCAGCAGCTCGGGACAGATCACAGATACGCAGTATTTT. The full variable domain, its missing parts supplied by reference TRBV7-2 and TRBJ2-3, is GAGVSQSPSNKVTEKGKDVELRCDPISGHTALYWYRQSLGQGLEFLIYFQGNSAPDKSGLPSDRFSAERTGGSVSTLTIQRTQQEDSAVYLCASSSGQITDTQYFGPGTRLTVL.

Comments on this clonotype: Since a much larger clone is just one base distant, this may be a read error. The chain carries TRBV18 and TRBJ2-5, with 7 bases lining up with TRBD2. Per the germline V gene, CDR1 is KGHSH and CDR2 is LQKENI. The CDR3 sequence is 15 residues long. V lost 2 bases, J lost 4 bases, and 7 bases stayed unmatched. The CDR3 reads CASSPSGALGETQYF. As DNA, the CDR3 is TGTGCCAGCTCACCAAGCGGGGCACTAGGAGAGACCCAGTACTTC.